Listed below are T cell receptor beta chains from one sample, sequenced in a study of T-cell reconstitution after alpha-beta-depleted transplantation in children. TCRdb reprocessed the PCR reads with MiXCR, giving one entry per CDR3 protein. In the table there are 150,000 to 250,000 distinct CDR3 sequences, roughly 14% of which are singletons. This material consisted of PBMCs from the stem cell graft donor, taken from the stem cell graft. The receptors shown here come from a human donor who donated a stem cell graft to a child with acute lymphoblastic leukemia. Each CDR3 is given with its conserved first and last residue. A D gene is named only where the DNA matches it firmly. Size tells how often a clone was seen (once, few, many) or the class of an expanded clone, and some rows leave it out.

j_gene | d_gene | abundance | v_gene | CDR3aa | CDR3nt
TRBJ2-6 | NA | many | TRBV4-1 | CASSLTVSRESGANVLTF | TGCGCCAGCAGCCTGACAGTTTCAAGGGAGTCGGGGGCCAACGTCCTGACTTTC
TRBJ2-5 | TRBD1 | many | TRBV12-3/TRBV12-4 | CASRQGEYQETQYF | TGTGCCAGCAGACAGGGGGAGTACCAAGAGACCCAGTACTTC
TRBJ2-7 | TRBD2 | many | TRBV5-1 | CASSLAGTSGRTSYEQYF | TGCGCCAGCAGCTTGGCCGGGACTAGCGGGAGGACCTCCTACGAGCAGTACTTC
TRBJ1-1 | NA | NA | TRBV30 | CAWSVLKGKGPEAFF | TGTGCCTGGAGTGTATTGAAGGGAAAGGGACCTGAAGCTTTCTTT
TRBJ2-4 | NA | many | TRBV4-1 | CASSQPVGQNIQYF | TGCGCCAGCAGCCAACCCGTAGGACAGAACATTCAGTACTTC
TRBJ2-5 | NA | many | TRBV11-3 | CASSLQYRQETQYF | TGTGCCAGCAGCTTACAGTATCGACAAGAGACCCAGTACTTC
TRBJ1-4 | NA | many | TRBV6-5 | CASSRRNANEKLFF | TGTGCCAGCAGTAGACGGAACGCCAATGAAAAACTGTTTTTT
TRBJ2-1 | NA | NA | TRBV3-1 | CASSLARGGIRQQFF | TGTGCCAGCAGCCTAGCACGAGGCGGTATACGTCAGCAGTTCTTC
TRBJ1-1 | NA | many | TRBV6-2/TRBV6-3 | CAIRSQGHTSEAFF | TGTGCCATCCGTAGTCAGGGCCATACCTCTGAAGCTTTCTTT
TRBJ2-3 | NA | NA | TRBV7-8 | CASSPPTSPTQYF | TGTGCCAGCAGTCCGCCGACTAGTCCTACGCAGTATTTT
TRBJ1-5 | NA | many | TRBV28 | CASSSGESNQPQHF | TGTGCCAGCAGCTCGGGGGAAAGCAATCAGCCCCAGCATTTT
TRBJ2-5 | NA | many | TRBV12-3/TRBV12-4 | CASSLAAGTQYF | TGTGCCAGCAGTTTAGCTGCTGGGACCCAGTACTTC
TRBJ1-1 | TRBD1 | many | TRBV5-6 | CASSPTRQGAVGNTEAFF | TGTGCCAGCAGCCCGACCCGACAGGGGGCAGTGGGGAACACTGAAGCTTTCTTT
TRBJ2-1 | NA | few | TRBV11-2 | CASSDLVASLEQFF | TGTGCCAGCAGCGATCTCGTGGCCAGTCTGGAGCAGTTCTTC
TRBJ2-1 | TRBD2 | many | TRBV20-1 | CSARVGLAGVEQFF | TGCAGTGCTAGAGTTGGACTAGCGGGTGTTGAGCAGTTCTTC
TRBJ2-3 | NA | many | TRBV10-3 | CAISDPASEKYF | TGTGCCATCAGTGACCCCGCCTCAGAGAAGTATTTT
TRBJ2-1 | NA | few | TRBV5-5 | CASTSDGSSYNEQFF | TGTGCCAGCACCTCGGACGGTAGCTCCTACAATGAGCAGTTCTTC
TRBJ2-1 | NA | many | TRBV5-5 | CASSPPPIHNEQFF | TGTGCCAGCAGCCCCCCCCCAATACACAATGAGCAGTTCTTC
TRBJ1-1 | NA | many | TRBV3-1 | CASSQDQGTEAFF | TGTGCCAGCAGCCAAGATCAGGGGACAGAAGCTTTCTTT
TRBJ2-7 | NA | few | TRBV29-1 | CSVLTKSYEQYF | TGCAGCGTCTTGACGAAATCCTACGAGCAGTACTTC
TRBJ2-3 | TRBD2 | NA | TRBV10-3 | CAISPEAGGLDTQYF | TGTGCCATCAGTCCCGAAGCGGGAGGGTTGGATACGCAGTATTTT
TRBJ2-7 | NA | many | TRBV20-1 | CSGVGELTYEQYF | TGCAGTGGGGTAGGGGAGTTAACCTACGAGCAGTACTTC
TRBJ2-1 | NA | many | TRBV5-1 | CASSPLVVGNEQFF | TGCGCCAGCAGCCCCTTGGTCGTTGGAAATGAGCAGTTCTTC
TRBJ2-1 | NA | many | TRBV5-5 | CASSLASLANEQFF | TGTGCCAGCAGCTTGGCCTCATTGGCCAATGAGCAGTTCTTC
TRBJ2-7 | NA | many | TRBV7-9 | CASSLESSATPYEQYF | TGTGCCAGCAGCTTAGAGAGTAGCGCCACCCCCTACGAGCAGTACTTC
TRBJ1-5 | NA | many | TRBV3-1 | CASSQGGVTRQPQHF | TGTGCCAGCAGCCAAGGGGGGGTAACTCGTCAGCCCCAGCATTTT
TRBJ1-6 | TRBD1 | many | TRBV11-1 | CASSSAGGPPDRDSPLHF | TGTGCCAGCAGCTCGGCTGGTGGTCCCCCCGACAGGGATTCACCCCTCCACTTT
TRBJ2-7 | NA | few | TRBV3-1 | CASSQETGAGWDEQYF | TGTGCCAGCAGCCAAGAGACAGGAGCCGGGTGGGACGAGCAGTACTTC
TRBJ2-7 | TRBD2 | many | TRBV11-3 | CASSPSGTRRSEQYF | TGTGCCAGCAGTCCGTCCGGGACTAGGCGGTCCGAGCAGTACTTC
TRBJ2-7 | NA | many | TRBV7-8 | CASSLVQGDYEQYF | TGTGCCAGCAGCTTAGTCCAGGGCGACTACGAGCAGTACTTC
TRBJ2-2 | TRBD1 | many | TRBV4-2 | CASSQNSGQGAGELFF | TGTGCCAGCAGCCAAAACTCGGGACAGGGGGCCGGGGAGCTGTTTTTT
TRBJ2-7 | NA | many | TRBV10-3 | CAISEVQGPRNEQYF | TGTGCCATCAGTGAGGTACAGGGCCCTCGGAACGAGCAGTACTTC
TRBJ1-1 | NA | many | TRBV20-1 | CSARMGAGPDPGAEAFF | TGCAGTGCTAGGATGGGGGCGGGGCCGGATCCTGGGGCTGAAGCTTTCTTT
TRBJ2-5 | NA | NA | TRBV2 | CASTTTTSGETQYF | TGTGCCAGCACCACGACGACTTCAGGGGAGACCCAGTACTTC
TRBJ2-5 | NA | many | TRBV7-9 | CASSSRGRGGSETQYF | TGTGCCAGCAGCTCCAGGGGGAGGGGTGGAAGTGAGACCCAGTACTTC
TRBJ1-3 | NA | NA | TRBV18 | CASSPGGARSGNTIYF | TGTGCCAGCTCGCCCGGGGGGGCCCGTTCTGGAAACACCATATATTTT
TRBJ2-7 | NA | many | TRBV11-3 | CASRGRSYEQYF | TGTGCCAGCCGCGGCAGATCCTACGAGCAGTACTTC
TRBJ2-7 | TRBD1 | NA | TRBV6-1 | CASTRDSSYEQYF | TGTGCCAGCACTCGGGACAGCTCCTACGAGCAGTACTTC
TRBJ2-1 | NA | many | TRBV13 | CASSFHGAGNNEQFF | TGTGCCAGCAGTTTCCACGGTGCCGGGAACAATGAGCAGTTCTTC
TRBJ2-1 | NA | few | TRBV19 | CASSIGSHYNEQFF | TGTGCCAGTAGTATAGGCAGCCATTACAATGAGCAGTTCTTC
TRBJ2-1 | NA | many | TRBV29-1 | CSVEATMGNEQFF | TGCAGCGTTGAAGCTACGATGGGGAATGAGCAGTTCTTC
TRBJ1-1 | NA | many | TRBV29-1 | CSVSAGNTEAFF | TGCAGCGTGTCGGCAGGGAACACTGAAGCTTTCTTT
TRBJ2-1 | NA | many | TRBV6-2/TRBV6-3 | CASSYPPGALPYNEQFF | TGTGCCAGCAGTTACCCGCCCGGGGCCCTCCCGTACAATGAGCAGTTCTTC
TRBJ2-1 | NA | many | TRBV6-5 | CASSTGLYNEQFF | TGTGCCAGCAGTACCGGTTTATACAATGAGCAGTTCTTC
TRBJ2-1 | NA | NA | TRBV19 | CASSIGWEDEQFF | TGTGCCAGTAGTATTGGGTGGGAGGATGAGCAGTTCTTC
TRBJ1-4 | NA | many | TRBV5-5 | CASSLGREGRNLNEKLFF | TGTGCCAGCAGCTTGGGCAGGGAAGGGCGTAATTTGAATGAAAAACTGTTTTTT
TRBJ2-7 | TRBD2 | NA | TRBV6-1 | CASRIAGAGPYEQYF | TGTGCCAGCAGGATAGCGGGAGCAGGTCCCTACGAGCAGTACTTC
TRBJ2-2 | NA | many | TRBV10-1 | CASTGGTGELFF | TGCGCCAGCACCGGAGGGACCGGGGAGCTGTTTTTT